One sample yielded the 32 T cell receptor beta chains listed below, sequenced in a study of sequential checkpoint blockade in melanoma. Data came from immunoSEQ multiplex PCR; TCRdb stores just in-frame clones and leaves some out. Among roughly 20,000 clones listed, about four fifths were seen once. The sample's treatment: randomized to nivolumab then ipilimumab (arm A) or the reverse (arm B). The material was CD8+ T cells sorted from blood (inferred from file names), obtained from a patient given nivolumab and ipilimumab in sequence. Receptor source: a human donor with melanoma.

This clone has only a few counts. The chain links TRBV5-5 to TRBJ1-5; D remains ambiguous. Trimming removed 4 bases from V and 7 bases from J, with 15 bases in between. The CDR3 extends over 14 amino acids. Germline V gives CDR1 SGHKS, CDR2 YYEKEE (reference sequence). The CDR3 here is CASSQDGGYQPQHF. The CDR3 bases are TGTGCCAGCAGCCAAGATGGAGGGTACCAGCCCCAGCATTTT.

The CDR3, as DNA: TGCGCCAGCAGCCGGGGACTAGCGGCAGATACGCAGTATTTT. Translated, it gives CASSRGLAADTQYF. This chain connects TRBV5-1 to TRBJ2-3; TRBD2 matches at 11 bases. Germline V gene data show CDR1 as SGHRS and CDR2 as YFSETQ. The CDR3 totals 14 residues. Unmatched junction bases numbered 2, after V lost 4 bases and J lost 4 bases.

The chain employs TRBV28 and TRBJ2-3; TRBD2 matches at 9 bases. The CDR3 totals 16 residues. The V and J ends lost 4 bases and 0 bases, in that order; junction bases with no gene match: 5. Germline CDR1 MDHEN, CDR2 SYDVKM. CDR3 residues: CASSWGGGVSTDTQYF. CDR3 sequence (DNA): TGTGCCAGCAGTTGGGGCGGGGGGGTGAGCACAGATACGCAGTATTTT.

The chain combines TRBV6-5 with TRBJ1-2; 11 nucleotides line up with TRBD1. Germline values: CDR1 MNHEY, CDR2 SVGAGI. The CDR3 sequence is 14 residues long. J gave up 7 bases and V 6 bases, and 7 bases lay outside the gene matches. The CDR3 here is CASSPGQGASGYTF. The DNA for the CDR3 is TGTGCCAGCAGCCCAGGACAGGGGGCGAGTGGCTACACCTTC.

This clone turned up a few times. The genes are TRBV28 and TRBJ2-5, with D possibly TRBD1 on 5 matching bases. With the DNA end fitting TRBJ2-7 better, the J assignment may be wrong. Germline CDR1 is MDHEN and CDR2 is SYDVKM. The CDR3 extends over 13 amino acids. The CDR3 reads CASSFDRFYEQYF. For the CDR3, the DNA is TGTGCCAGCAGTTTTGACAGATTCTACGAGCAGTACTTC.

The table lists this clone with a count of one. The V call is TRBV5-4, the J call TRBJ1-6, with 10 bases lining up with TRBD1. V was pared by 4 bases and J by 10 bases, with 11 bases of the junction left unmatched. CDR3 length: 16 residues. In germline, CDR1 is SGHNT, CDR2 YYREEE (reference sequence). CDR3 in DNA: TGTGCCAGCAGCGACCGGGACAGGGGCGGAGGGTCACCCCTCCACTTT. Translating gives CASSDRDRGGGSPLHF.

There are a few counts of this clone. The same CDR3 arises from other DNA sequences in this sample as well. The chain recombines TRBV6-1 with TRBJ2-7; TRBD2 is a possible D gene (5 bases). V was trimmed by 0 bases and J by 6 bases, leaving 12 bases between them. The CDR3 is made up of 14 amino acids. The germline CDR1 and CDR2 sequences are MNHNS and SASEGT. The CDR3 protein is CASSEARLAGEQYF. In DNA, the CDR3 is TGTGCCAGCAGTGAAGCGCGGCTAGCTGGCGAGCAGTACTTC.

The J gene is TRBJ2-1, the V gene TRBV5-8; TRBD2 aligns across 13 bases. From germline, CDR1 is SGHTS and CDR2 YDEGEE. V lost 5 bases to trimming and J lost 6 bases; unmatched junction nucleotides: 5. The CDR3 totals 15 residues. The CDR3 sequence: CASSPLAGGLNEQFF. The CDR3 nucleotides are TGTGCCAGCAGTCCACTAGCGGGGGGGCTCAATGAGCAGTTCTTC.

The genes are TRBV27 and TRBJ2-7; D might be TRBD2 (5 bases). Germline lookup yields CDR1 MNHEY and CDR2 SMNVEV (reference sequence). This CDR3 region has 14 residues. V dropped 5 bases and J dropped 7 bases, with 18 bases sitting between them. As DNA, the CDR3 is TGTGCCAGCAGTCAATCTCCTGGCGGGCGAGAGCAGTACTTC. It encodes CASSQSPGGREQYF.

The CDR3, as DNA: TGTGCCAGCAGCTCCCCAGGGGTCCACTATGGCTACACCTTC. Residues: CASSSPGVHYGYTF. The chain employs TRBV5-6 and TRBJ1-2; D possibly corresponds to TRBD1 (6 bases). CDR1 and CDR2 from the germline V gene are SGHDT and YYEEEE. There are 14 residues in the CDR3. V dropped 3 bases and J dropped 3 bases, with 12 bases sitting between them. Based on the CDR3 plus reference TRBV5-6 and TRBJ1-2, the full variable domain is DAGVTQSPTHLIKTRGQQVTLRCSPKSGHDTVSWYQQALGQGPQFIFQYYEEEERQRGNFPDRFSGHQFPNYSSELNVNALLLGDSALYLCASSSPGVHYGYTFGSGTRLTVV.

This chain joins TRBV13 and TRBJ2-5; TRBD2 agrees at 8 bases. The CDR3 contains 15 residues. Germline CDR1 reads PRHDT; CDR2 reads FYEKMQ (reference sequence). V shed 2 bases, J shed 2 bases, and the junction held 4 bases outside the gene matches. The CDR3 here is CASSLWIAGQETQYF. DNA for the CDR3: TGTGCCAGCAGCTTATGGATAGCGGGGCAAGAGACCCAGTACTTC.

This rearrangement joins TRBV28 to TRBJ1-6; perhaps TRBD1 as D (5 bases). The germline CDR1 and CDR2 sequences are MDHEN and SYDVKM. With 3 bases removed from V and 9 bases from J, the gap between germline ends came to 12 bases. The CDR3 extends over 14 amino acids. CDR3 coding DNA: TGTGCCAGCAGTTTTTCGCAGGGTCCTTCACCCCTCCACTTT. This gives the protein CASSFSQGPSPLHF.

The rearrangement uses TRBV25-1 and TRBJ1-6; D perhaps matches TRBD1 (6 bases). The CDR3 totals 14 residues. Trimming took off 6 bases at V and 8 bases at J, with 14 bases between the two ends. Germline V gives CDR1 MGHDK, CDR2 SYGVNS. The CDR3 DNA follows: TGTGCCAGCAGAAGAACAGGGCGTTATTCACCCCTCCACTTT. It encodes CASRRTGRYSPLHF. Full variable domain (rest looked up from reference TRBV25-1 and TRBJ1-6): EADIYQTPRYLVIGTGKKITLECSQTMGHDKMYWYQQDPGMELHLIHYSYGVNSTEKGDLSSESTVSRIRTEHFPLTLESARPSHTSQYLCASRRTGRYSPLHFGNGTRLTVT.

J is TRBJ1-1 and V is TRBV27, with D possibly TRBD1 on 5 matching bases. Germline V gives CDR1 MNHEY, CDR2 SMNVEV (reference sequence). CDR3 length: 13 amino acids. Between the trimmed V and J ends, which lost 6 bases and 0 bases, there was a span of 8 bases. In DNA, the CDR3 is TGTGCCAGCAGCGGGGGTCTGAACACTGAAGCTTTCTTT. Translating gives CASSGGLNTEAFF.

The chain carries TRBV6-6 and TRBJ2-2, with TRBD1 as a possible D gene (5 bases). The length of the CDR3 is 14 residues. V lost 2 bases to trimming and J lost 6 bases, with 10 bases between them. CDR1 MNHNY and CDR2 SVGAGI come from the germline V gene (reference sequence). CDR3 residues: CASSYAQGAGELFF. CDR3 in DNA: TGTGCCAGCAGTTACGCCCAGGGTGCCGGGGAGCTGTTTTTT.

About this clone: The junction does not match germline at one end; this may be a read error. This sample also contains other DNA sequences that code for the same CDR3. The CDR3 reads CASSLSGRGYNQPQHF. Written as DNA, the CDR3 is TGTGCCAGCAGTTTATCGGGCAGGGGCTACAATCAGCCTCAGCATTTT. The chain combines TRBV27 with TRBJ1-5; weak D call: TRBD1 (6 bases). The length of the CDR3 is 16 residues. CDR1 and CDR2 (germline): MNHEY, SMNVEV (reference sequence).

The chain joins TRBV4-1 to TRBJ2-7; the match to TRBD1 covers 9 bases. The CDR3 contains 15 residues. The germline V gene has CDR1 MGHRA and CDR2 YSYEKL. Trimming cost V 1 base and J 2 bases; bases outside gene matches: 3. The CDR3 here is CASSQGTGETYEQYF. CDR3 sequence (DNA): TGCGCCAGCAGCCAAGGGACAGGGGAAACCTACGAGCAGTACTTC.

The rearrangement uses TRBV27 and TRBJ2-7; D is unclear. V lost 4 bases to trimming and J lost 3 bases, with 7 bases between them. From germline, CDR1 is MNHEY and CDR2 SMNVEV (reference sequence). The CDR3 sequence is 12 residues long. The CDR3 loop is CASSSPRYEQYF. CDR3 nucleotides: TGTGCCAGCAGTTCCCCGCGCTACGAGCAGTACTTC.

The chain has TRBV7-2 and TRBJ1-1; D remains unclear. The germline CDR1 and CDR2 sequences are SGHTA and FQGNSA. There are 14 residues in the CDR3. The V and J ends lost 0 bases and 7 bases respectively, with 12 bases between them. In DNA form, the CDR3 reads TGTGCCAGCAGCTTAGCGCGCACAGTGAATGAAGCTTTCTTT. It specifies CASSLARTVNEAFF.

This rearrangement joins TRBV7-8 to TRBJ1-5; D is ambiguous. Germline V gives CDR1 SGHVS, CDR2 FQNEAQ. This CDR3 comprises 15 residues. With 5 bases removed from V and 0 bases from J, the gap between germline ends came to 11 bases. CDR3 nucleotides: TGTGCCAGCAGCCCAAGACAACATAGCAATCAGCCCCAGCATTTT. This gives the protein CASSPRQHSNQPQHF.

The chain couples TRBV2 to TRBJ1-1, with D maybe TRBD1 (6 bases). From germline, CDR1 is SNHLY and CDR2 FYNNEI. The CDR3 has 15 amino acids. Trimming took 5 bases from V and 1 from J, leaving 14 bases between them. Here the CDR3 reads CASSKTGMRNTEAFF. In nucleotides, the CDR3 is TGTGCCAGCAGTAAGACAGGTATGAGGAACACTGAAGCTTTCTTT.

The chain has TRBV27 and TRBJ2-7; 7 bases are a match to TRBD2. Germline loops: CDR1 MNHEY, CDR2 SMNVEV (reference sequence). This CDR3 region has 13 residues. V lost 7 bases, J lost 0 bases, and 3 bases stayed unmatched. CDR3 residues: CASMGGASYEQYF. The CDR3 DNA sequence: TGTGCCAGCATGGGAGGGGCCTCCTACGAGCAGTACTTC.

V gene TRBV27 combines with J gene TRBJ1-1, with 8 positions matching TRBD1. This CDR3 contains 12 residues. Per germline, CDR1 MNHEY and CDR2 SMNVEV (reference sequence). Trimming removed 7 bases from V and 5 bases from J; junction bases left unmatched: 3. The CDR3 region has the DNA TGTGCCAGCATCAGACAGGGGACTGAAGCTTTCTTT. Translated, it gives CASIRQGTEAFF.

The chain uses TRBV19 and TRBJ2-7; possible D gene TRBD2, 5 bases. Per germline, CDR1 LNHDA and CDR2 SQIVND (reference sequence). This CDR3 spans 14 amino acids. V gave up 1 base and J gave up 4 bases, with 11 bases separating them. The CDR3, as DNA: TGTGCCAGTAGTATAGGCGAGGGTCCGTACGAGCAGTACTTC. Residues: CASSIGEGPYEQYF.

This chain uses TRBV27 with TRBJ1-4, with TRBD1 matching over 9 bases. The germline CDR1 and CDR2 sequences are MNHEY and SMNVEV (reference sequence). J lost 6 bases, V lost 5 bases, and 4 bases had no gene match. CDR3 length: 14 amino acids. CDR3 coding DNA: TGTGCCAGCAGTGTTTGGACAGGGGATGAAAAACTGTTTTTT. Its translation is CASSVWTGDEKLFF.

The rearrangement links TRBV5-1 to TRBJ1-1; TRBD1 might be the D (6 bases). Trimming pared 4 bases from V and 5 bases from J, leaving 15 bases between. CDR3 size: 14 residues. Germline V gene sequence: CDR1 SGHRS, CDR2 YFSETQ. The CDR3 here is CASSAQGRRTEAFF. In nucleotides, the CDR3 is TGCGCCAGCAGCGCCCAGGGGCGGAGGACTGAAGCTTTCTTT.

Here the CDR3 DNA reads TGTGCCAGCAGTTTTGAGGGGGTAATCAATCAGCCCCAGCATTTT. Amino acids: CASSFEGVINQPQHF. The chain recombines TRBV28 with TRBJ1-5; D perhaps matches TRBD1 (6 bases). The CDR3 is made up of 15 amino acids. The V gene's germline CDR1 is MDHEN and CDR2 SYDVKM. V gave up 3 bases and J gave up 3 bases, with 12 bases separating them.

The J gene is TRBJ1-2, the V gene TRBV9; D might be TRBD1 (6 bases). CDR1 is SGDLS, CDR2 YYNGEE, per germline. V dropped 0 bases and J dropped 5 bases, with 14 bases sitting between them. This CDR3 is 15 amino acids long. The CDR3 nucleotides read TGTGCCAGCAGCGTAGGAAACAGGGTCTTGTATGGCTACACCTTC. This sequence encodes CASSVGNRVLYGYTF.

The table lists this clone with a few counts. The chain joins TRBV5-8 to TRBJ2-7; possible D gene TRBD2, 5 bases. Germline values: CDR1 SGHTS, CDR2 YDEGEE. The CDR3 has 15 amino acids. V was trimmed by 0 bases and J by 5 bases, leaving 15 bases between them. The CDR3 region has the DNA TGTGCCAGCAGCTTGGGGAGAGGGTGGAGAAACGAGCAGTACTTC. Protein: CASSLGRGWRNEQYF.

DNA for the CDR3: TGTGCCTGGAGTGTAGTGCGTGAGAGGGGCAATCAGCCCCAGCATTTT. Translating gives CAWSVVRERGNQPQHF. The chain is built from TRBV30 and TRBJ1-5; no clear D gene. V lost 0 bases and J 2 bases, leaving 14 bases between the germline ends. Per germline, CDR1 GTSNPN and CDR2 SVGIG (reference sequence). There are 16 residues in the CDR3.

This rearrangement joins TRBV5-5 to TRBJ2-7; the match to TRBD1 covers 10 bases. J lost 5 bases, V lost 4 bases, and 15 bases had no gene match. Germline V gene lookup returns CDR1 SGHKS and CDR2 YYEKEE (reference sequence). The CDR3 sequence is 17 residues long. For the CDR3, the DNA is TGTGCCAGCAGCAGTAATAGCCCGGGACAGGGGAACAACGAGCAGTACTTC. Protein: CASSSNSPGQGNNEQYF.

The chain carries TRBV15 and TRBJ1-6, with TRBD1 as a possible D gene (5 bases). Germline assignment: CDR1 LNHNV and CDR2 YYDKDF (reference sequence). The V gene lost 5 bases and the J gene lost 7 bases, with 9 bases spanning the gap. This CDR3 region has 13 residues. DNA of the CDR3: TGTGCCACCAGCCCTGGGGGGAATTCACCCCTCCACTTT. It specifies CATSPGGNSPLHF.